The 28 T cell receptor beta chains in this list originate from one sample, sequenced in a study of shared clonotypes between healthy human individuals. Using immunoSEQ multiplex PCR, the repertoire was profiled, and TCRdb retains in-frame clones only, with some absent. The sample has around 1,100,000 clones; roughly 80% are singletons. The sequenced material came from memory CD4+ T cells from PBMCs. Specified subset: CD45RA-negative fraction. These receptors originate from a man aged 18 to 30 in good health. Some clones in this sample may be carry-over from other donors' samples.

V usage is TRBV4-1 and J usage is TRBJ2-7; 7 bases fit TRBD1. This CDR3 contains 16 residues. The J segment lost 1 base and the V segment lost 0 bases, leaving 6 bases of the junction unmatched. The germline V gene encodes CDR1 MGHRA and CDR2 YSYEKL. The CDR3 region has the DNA TGCGCCAGCAGCCAAGATCCGGGACAGAGTTCCTACGAGCAGTACTTC. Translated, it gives CASSQDPGQSSYEQYF.

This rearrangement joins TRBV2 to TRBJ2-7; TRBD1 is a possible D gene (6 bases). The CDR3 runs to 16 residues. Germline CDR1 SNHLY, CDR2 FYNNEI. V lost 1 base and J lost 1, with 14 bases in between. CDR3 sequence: CASSEGQSGTSYEQYF. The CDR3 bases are TGTGCCAGCAGTGAAGGCCAATCAGGGACATCCTACGAGCAGTACTTC.

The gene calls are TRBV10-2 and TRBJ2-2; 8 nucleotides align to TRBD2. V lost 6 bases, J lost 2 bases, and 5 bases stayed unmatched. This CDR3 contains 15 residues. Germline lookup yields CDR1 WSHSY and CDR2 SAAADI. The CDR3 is CASRSGSTNTGELFF. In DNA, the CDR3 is TGCGCCAGCAGGAGCGGGAGTACTAACACCGGGGAGCTGTTTTTT.

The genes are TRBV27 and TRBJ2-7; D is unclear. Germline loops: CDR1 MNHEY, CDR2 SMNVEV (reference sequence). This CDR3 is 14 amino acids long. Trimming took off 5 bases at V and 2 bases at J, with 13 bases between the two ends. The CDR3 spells CASSEFHEAYEQYF. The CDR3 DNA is TGTGCCAGCAGTGAATTCCACGAAGCCTACGAGCAGTACTTC.

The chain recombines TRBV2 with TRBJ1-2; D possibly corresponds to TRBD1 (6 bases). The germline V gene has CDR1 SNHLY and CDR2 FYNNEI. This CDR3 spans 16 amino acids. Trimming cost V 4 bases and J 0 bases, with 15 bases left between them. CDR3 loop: CASSVPTGSTNYGYTF. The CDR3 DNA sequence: TGTGCCAGCAGTGTCCCCACAGGGTCCACTAACTATGGCTACACCTTC. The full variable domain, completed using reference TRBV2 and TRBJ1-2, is EPEVTQTPSHQVTQMGQEVILRCVPISNHLYFYWYRQILGQKVEFLVSFYNNEISEKSEIFDDQFSVERPDGSNFTLKIRSTKLEDSAMYFCASSVPTGSTNYGYTFGSGTRLTVV.

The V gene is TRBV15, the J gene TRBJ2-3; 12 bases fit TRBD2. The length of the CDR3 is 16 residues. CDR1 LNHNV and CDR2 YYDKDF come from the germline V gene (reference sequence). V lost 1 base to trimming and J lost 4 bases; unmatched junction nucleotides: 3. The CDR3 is CATSRGRLAGADTQYF. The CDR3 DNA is TGTGCCACCAGCAGAGGCCGACTAGCGGGAGCAGATACGCAGTATTTT.

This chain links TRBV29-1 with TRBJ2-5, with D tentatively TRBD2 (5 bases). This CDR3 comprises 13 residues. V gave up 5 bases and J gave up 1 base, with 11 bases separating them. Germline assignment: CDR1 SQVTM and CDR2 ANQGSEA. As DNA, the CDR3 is TGCAGCGTTTTGAGGGATCTCCAAGAGACCCAGTACTTC. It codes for CSVLRDLQETQYF.

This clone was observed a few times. CDR3 coding DNA: TGTGCTAGTGCCTCTGGCAATCAGCCCCAGCATTTT. It is translated as CASASGNQPQHF. This chain uses TRBV12-5 with TRBJ1-5, with D unclear. Germline-derived CDR1 and CDR2 are LGHNT and FRNRAP. The CDR3 runs 12 residues. Trimming took off 7 bases at V and 2 bases at J, with 6 bases between the two ends.

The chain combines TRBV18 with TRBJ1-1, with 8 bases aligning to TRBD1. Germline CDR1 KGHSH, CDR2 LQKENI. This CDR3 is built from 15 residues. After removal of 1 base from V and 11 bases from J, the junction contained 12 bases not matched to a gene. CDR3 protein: CASSPQGQVEIGAFF. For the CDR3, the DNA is TGTGCCAGCTCACCACAGGGACAGGTGGAAATTGGGGCTTTCTTT.

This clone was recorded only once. For the CDR3, the DNA is TGTGCCAGTAGCGCAGCCGGGGGACAGCCCCAGCATTTT. Translating gives CASSAAGGQPQHF. The chain recombines TRBV19 with TRBJ1-5; D possibly corresponds to TRBD1 (5 bases). The CDR3 consists of 13 residues. Germline CDR1 reads LNHDA; CDR2 reads SQIVND (reference sequence). V was pared by 6 bases and J by 7 bases, with 13 bases between. Full variable domain (missing parts from reference TRBV19 and TRBJ1-5): DGGITQSPKYLFRKEGQNVTLSCEQNLNHDAMYWYRQDPGQGLRLIYYSQIVNDFQKGDIAEGYSVSREKKESFPLTVTSAQKNPTAFYLCASSAAGGQPQHFGDGTRLSIL.

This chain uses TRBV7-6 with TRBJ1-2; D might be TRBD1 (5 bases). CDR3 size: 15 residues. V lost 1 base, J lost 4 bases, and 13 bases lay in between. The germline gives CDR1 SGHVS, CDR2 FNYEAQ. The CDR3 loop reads CASSLGAGGGYGYTF. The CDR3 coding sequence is TGTGCCAGCAGCTTAGGGGCCGGGGGAGGCTATGGCTACACCTTC.

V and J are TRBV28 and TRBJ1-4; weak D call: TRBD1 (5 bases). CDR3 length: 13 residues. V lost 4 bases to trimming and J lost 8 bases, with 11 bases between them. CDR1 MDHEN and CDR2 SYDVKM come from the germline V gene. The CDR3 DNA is TGTGCCAGCAGTTGGGGGGTAGTCGAAAAACTGTTTTTT. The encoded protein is CASSWGVVEKLFF.

CDR3 sequence (DNA): TGTGCCAGCAGCTTAGATATGGGGAATTACAATGAGCAGTTCTTC. Amino acid sequence: CASSLDMGNYNEQFF. The chain joins TRBV11-2 to TRBJ2-1; unclear D gene. Trimming pared 0 bases from V and 4 bases from J, leaving 10 bases between. Germline CDR1 is SGHAT and CDR2 is FQNNGV. This CDR3 comprises 15 residues.

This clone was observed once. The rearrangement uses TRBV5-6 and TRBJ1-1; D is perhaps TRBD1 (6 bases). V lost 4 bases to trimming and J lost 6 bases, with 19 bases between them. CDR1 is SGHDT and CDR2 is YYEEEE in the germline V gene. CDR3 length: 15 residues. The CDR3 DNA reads TGTGCCAGCAGCAACGACCCAACAGGGTCCGCTGAAGCTTTCTTT. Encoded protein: CASSNDPTGSAEAFF.

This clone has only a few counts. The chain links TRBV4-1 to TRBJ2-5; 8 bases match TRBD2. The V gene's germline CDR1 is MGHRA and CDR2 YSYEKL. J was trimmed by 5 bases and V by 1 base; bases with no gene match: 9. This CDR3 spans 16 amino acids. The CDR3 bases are TGCGCCAGCAGCCAAGGATGGAGCGGGAGTATGGAGACCCAGTACTTC. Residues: CASSQGWSGSMETQYF.

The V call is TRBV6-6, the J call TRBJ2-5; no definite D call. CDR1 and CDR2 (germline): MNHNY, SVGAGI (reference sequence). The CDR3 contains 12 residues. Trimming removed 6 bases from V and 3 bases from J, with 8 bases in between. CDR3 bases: TGTGCCAGCAGGATTCGGGAAGAGACCCAGTACTTC. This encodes CASRIREETQYF.

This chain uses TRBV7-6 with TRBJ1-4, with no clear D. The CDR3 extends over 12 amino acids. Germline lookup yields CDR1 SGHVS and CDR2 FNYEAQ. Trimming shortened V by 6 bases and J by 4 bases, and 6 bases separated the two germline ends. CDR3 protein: CASSHYNEKLFF. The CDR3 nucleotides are TGTGCCAGCAGTCATTATAATGAAAAACTGTTTTTT. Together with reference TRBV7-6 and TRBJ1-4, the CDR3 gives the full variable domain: GAGVSQSPRYKVTKRGQDVALRCDPISGHVSLYWYRQALGQGPEFLTYFNYEAQQDKSGLPNDRFSAERPEGSISTLTIQRTEQRDSAMYRCASSHYNEKLFFGSGTQLSVL.

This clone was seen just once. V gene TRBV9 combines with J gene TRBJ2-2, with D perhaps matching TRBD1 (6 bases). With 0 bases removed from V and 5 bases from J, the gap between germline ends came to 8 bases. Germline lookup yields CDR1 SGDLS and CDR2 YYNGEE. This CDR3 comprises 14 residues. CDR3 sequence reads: CASSVATGTGELFF. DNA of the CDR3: TGTGCCAGCAGCGTAGCTACAGGGACCGGGGAGCTGTTTTTT.

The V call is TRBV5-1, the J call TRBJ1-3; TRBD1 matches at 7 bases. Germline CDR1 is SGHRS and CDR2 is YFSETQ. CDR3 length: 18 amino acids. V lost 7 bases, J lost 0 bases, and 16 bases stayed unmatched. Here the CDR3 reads CASDTVGTEKSSGNTIYF. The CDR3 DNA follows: TGCGCCAGCGACACTGTCGGGACAGAAAAAAGCTCTGGAAACACCATATATTTT.

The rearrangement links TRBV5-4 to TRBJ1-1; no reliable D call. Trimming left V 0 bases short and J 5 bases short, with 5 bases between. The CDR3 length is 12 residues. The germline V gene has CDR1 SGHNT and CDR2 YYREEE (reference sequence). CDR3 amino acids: CASSLERTEAFF. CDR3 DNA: TGTGCCAGCAGCTTGGAACGGACTGAAGCTTTCTTT. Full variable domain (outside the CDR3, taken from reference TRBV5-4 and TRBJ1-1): ETGVTQSPTHLIKTRGQQVTLRCSSQSGHNTVSWYQQALGQGPQFIFQYYREEENGRGNFPPRFSGLQFPNYSSELNVNALELDDSALYLCASSLERTEAFFGQGTRLTVV.

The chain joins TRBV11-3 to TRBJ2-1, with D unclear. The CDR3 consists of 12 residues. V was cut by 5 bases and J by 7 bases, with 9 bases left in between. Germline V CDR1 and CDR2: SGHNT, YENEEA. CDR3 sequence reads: CASSAHRNEQFF. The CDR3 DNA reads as TGTGCCAGCAGCGCCCATAGGAATGAGCAGTTCTTC.

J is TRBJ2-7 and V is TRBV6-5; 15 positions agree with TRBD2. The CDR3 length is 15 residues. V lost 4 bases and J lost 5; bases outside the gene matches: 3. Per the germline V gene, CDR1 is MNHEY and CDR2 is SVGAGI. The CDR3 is CASSSGLAGGDEQYF. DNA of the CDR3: TGTGCCAGCAGTTCGGGACTAGCGGGAGGTGACGAGCAGTACTTC.

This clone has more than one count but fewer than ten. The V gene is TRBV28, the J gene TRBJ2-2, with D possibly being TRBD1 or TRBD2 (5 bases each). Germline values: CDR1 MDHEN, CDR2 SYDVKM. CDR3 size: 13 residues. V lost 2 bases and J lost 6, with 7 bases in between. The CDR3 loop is CASSLGTPGELFF. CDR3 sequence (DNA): TGTGCCAGCAGTTTAGGGACCCCCGGGGAGCTGTTTTTT.

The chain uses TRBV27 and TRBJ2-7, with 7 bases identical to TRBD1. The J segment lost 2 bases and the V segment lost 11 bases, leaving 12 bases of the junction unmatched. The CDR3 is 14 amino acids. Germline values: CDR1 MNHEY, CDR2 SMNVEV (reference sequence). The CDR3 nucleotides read TGTGCCTCATGGAGACAGGGAACGGCCTACGAGCAGTACTTC. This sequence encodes CASWRQGTAYEQYF.

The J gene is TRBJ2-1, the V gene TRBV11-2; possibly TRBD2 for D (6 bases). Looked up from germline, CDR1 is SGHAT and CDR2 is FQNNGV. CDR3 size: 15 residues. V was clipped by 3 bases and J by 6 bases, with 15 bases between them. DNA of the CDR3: TGTGCCAGCAGCTTGACGACTAGGTGGGGCAATGAGCAGTTCTTC. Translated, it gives CASSLTTRWGNEQFF.

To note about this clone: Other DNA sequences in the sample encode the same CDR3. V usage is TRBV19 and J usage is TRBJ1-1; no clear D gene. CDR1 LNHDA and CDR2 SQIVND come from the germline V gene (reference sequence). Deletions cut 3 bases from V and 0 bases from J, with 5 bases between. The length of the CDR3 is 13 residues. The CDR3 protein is CASSILMNTEAFF. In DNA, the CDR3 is TGTGCCAGTAGTATCTTAATGAACACTGAAGCTTTCTTT.

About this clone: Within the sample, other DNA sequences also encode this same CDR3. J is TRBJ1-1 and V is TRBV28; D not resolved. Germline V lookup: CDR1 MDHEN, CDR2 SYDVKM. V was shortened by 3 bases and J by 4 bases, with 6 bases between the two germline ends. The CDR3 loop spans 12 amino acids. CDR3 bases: TGTGCCAGCAGTTTGAGGAGCACTGAAGCTTTCTTT. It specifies CASSLRSTEAFF.

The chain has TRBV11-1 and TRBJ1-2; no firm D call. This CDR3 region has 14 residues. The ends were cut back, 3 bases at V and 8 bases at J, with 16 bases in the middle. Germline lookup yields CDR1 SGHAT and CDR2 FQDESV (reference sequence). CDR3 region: CASSFDPGRSGYTF. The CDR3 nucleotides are TGTGCCAGCAGCTTCGACCCGGGGAGGTCGGGCTACACCTTC.